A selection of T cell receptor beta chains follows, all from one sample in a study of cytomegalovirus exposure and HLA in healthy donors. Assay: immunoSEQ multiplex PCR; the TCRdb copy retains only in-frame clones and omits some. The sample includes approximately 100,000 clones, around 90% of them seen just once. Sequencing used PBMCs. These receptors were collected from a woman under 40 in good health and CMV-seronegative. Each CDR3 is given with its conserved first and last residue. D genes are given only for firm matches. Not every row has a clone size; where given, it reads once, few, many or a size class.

CDR3 DNA: TGTGCCAGCAGGGGCTACAGGGGAAGAGATGGCTACACCTTC
CDR3 protein: CASRGYRGRDGYTF
clone size: NA
D gene: TRBD1
J gene: TRBJ1-2
V gene: TRBV27

CDR3 DNA: TGTGCCAGCAGCTCAAGTAGGGGGAAGTGGGAGTACTTC
CDR3 protein: CASSSSRGKWEYF
clone size: NA
D gene: NA
J gene: TRBJ2-7
V gene: TRBV7-9

CDR3 DNA: TGCGCCAGCAGACGGGGCGGACAGGGGGTGTACGAGCAGTACTTC
CDR3 protein: CASRRGGQGVYEQYF
clone size: once
D gene: TRBD1
J gene: TRBJ2-7
V gene: TRBV10-2

CDR3 DNA: TGCGCCAGCAGCTCCCTATCACCTAGCACAGATACGCAGTATTTT
CDR3 protein: CASSSLSPSTDTQYF
clone size: NA
D gene: NA
J gene: TRBJ2-3
V gene: TRBV5-1

CDR3 DNA: TGTGCCAGCAGTTACTCCCAGGGGGCGCGAAACGAGCAGTACTTC
CDR3 protein: CASSYSQGARNEQYF
clone size: NA
D gene: TRBD1
J gene: TRBJ2-7
V gene: TRBV6-6

CDR3 DNA: TGCGCCAGCAGCCGGGCTAGCGGTACCTACAATGAGCAGTTCTTC
CDR3 protein: CASSRASGTYNEQFF
clone size: NA
D gene: TRBD2
J gene: TRBJ2-1
V gene: TRBV5-1

CDR3 DNA: TGTGCCAGCCGGGCTAGCGGGACCTACGAGCAGTACTTC
CDR3 protein: CASRASGTYEQYF
clone size: NA
D gene: TRBD2
J gene: TRBJ2-7
V gene: TRBV6-5

CDR3 DNA: TGTGCCAGCAGTTTTCCAGGGGGCGACAGGGGCGAGCAGTACTTC
CDR3 protein: CASSFPGGDRGEQYF
clone size: NA
D gene: TRBD1
J gene: TRBJ2-7
V gene: TRBV6-6

CDR3 DNA: TGTGCCAGCAGCTTAACTAGCGGGAATTACAATGAGCAGTTCTTC
CDR3 protein: CASSLTSGNYNEQFF
clone size: once
D gene: TRBD2
J gene: TRBJ2-1
V gene: TRBV7-3

CDR3 DNA: TGTGCCAGCAGCCGACTAGCGGGAGAAGGGGGTGAGCAGTTCTTC
CDR3 protein: CASSRLAGEGGEQFF
clone size: NA
D gene: TRBD2
J gene: TRBJ2-1
V gene: TRBV11-2

CDR3 DNA: TGCAGCGCCCGACAGGTTGAGACTGAAGCTTTCTTT
CDR3 protein: CSARQVETEAFF
clone size: NA
D gene: NA
J gene: TRBJ1-1
V gene: TRBV29-1

CDR3 DNA: TGTGCCAGCAGCCAAGATTTGGGGGGACACACCGGGGAGCTGTTTTTT
CDR3 protein: CASSQDLGGHTGELFF
clone size: NA
D gene: NA
J gene: TRBJ2-2
V gene: TRBV14

CDR3 DNA: TGTGCCAGCAGCTTCACGCGGATAGATACGCAGTATTTT
CDR3 protein: CASSFTRIDTQYF
clone size: NA
D gene: NA
J gene: TRBJ2-3
V gene: TRBV7-2

CDR3 DNA: TGTGCCAGTAGTAGCCTCGGACAGGGGTCCGTGAACACTGAAGCTTTCTTT
CDR3 protein: CASSSLGQGSVNTEAFF
clone size: NA
D gene: TRBD1
J gene: TRBJ1-1
V gene: TRBV19

CDR3 DNA: TGTGCCAGCAGCTTAGAACATCTCTCCTACAATGAGCAGTTCTTC
CDR3 protein: CASSLEHLSYNEQFF
clone size: once
D gene: NA
J gene: TRBJ2-1
V gene: TRBV7-3